This T cell receptor beta chain originates from a study of blood T cell repertoires in COVID-19. In the study overall: Acute and convalescent COVID-19 specimens originated in the United States, Italy and Spain. T cells, B-cell-depleted T cells, or PBMCs provided the cDNA or gDNA that served as material.

Produced via immunoSEQ multiplex PCR; TCRdb's table is partial and in-frame only. The sample carries over 35,000 clones, 80% to 90% recorded once. The receptor was derived from a woman of 80 years or more with COVID-19, enrolled during active disease. The sequenced material came from peripheral blood.

CDR3 protein: CASSLTGEVDTQYF. For the CDR3, the DNA is TGTGCCAGCAGTCTTACAGGGGAAGTAGATACGCAGTATTTT. This sequence joins TRBV9 and TRBJ2-3; 7 nucleotides align to TRBD1. The germline CDR1 and CDR2 sequences are SGDLS and YYNGEE. The length of the CDR3 is 14 residues. The V gene end was trimmed by 5 bases and the J gene end by 5 bases; junction bases not matched to a gene: 8.